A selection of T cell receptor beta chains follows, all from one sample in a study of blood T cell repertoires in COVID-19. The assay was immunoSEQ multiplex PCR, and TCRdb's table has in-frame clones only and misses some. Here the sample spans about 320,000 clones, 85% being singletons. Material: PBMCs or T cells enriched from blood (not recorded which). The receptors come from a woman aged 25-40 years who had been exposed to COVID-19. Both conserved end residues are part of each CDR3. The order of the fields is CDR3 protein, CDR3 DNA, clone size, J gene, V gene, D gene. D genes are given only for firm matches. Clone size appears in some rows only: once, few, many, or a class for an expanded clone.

CDR3aa: CASGSRGQGDTIYF
CDR3nt: TGTGCCAGCGGCTCGAGGGGGCAGGGGGACACCATATATTTT
abundance: few
j_gene: TRBJ1-3
v_gene: TRBV28
d_gene: TRBD1

CDR3aa: CASSPTTSGGPPVEQFF
CDR3nt: TGTGCCAGCAGCCCGACGACTAGCGGGGGGCCCCCCGTGGAGCAGTTCTTC
abundance: NA
j_gene: TRBJ2-1
v_gene: TRBV9
d_gene: TRBD2

CDR3aa: CASSSGTGASTWQYF
CDR3nt: TGTGCCAGCAGCTCCGGGACAGGAGCTTCTACGTGGCAGTACTTC
abundance: NA
j_gene: TRBJ2-7
v_gene: TRBV7-9
d_gene: TRBD1

CDR3aa: CASSSRTSGGANGELFF
CDR3nt: TGCGCCAGCAGCTCGAGGACTAGCGGGGGGGCGAACGGGGAGCTGTTTTTT
abundance: NA
j_gene: TRBJ2-2
v_gene: TRBV5-1
d_gene: TRBD2

CDR3aa: CAWKRQGNTEAFF
CDR3nt: TGTGCCTGGAAAAGACAGGGGAACACTGAAGCTTTCTTT
abundance: NA
j_gene: TRBJ1-1
v_gene: TRBV30
d_gene: TRBD1

CDR3aa: CASSWRDGAYEQYF
CDR3nt: TGTGCCAGCAGCTGGCGGGACGGAGCCTACGAGCAGTACTTC
abundance: NA
j_gene: TRBJ2-7
v_gene: TRBV21-1
d_gene: NA

CDR3aa: CASKSVSGATNEKLFF
CDR3nt: TGTGCCAGCAAGAGTGTATCGGGGGCAACTAATGAAAAACTGTTTTTT
abundance: once
j_gene: TRBJ1-4
v_gene: TRBV28
d_gene: NA

CDR3aa: CASSFLSGDHGYTF
CDR3nt: TGTGCCAGCAGCTTTCTGTCAGGGGACCATGGCTACACCTTC
abundance: NA
j_gene: TRBJ1-2
v_gene: TRBV7-9
d_gene: NA

CDR3aa: CASSLEGQGNYGYTF
CDR3nt: TGTGCCAGCAGCTTAGAAGGACAGGGAAACTATGGCTACACCTTC
abundance: NA
j_gene: TRBJ1-2
v_gene: TRBV7-8
d_gene: TRBD1

CDR3aa: CASSLGGTGILVRGYTF
CDR3nt: TGTGCCAGCAGCTTGGGCGGGACAGGGATTTTAGTTCGGGGCTACACCTTC
abundance: NA
j_gene: TRBJ1-2
v_gene: TRBV5-6
d_gene: TRBD1

CDR3aa: CASSLEVGANQPQHF
CDR3nt: TGTGCCAGCAGCTTAGAAGTTGGGGCGAATCAGCCCCAGCATTTT
abundance: NA
j_gene: TRBJ1-5
v_gene: TRBV7-9
d_gene: NA

CDR3aa: CASSGTANTEAFF
CDR3nt: TGTGCCAGCAGTGGGACAGCTAACACTGAAGCTTTCTTT
abundance: NA
j_gene: TRBJ1-1
v_gene: TRBV2
d_gene: NA

CDR3aa: CASTNPGGGYGYTF
CDR3nt: TGTGCCAGCACTAACCCGGGAGGAGGGTATGGCTACACCTTC
abundance: NA
j_gene: TRBJ1-2
v_gene: TRBV7-2
d_gene: NA

CDR3aa: CSVVGGSRSHEQFF
CDR3nt: TGCAGCGTTGTTGGCGGGAGTAGGTCGCATGAGCAGTTCTTC
abundance: NA
j_gene: TRBJ2-1
v_gene: TRBV29-1
d_gene: TRBD2

CDR3aa: CASSLDGGRDEQFF
CDR3nt: TGTGCCAGCAGCTTAGACGGGGGGAGGGATGAGCAGTTCTTC
abundance: once
j_gene: TRBJ2-1
v_gene: TRBV7-2
d_gene: TRBD2

CDR3aa: CASSIADRARGYTF
CDR3nt: TGTGCCAGTAGTATCGCGGACAGGGCACGGGGCTACACCTTC
abundance: NA
j_gene: TRBJ1-2
v_gene: TRBV19
d_gene: TRBD1

CDR3aa: CASSSFGAGAYNEQFF
CDR3nt: TGTGCCAGCAGTTCCTTTGGGGCGGGAGCATACAATGAGCAGTTCTTC
abundance: NA
j_gene: TRBJ2-1
v_gene: TRBV28
d_gene: TRBD2

CDR3aa: CASSRLPRGGNEQFF
CDR3nt: TGTGCCAGCAGCCGTCTTCCTAGGGGGGGCAATGAGCAGTTCTTC
abundance: NA
j_gene: TRBJ2-1
v_gene: TRBV3-1/TRBV3-2
d_gene: NA

CDR3aa: CASSNLWQEDNYGYTF
CDR3nt: TGTGCCAGCAGCAACCTATGGCAGGAGGACAACTATGGCTACACCTTC
abundance: few
j_gene: TRBJ1-2
v_gene: TRBV21-1
d_gene: NA

CDR3aa: CASSYSPGDTEAFF
CDR3nt: TGTGCCAGCAGTTACTCTCCAGGGGACACTGAAGCTTTCTTT
abundance: NA
j_gene: TRBJ1-1
v_gene: TRBV6-5
d_gene: NA

CDR3aa: CAISGGTPEGNIQYF
CDR3nt: TGTGCCATCAGTGGGGGGACCCCGGAGGGAAACATTCAGTACTTC
abundance: NA
j_gene: TRBJ2-4
v_gene: TRBV10-3
d_gene: NA

CDR3aa: CASSLGSGGLGDTQYF
CDR3nt: TGCGCCAGCAGCTTGGGTAGCGGGGGACTGGGGGATACGCAGTATTTT
abundance: NA
j_gene: TRBJ2-3
v_gene: TRBV5-1
d_gene: TRBD2

CDR3aa: CAAQETQYF
CDR3nt: TGTGCGGCCCAAGAGACCCAGTACTTC
abundance: NA
j_gene: TRBJ2-5
v_gene: TRBV28
d_gene: NA

CDR3aa: CASSQDISGRGKNIQYF
CDR3nt: TGCGCCAGCAGCCAAGATATCTCAGGGAGGGGAAAAAACATTCAGTACTTC
abundance: few
j_gene: TRBJ2-4
v_gene: TRBV4-3
d_gene: TRBD2

CDR3aa: CASRRTSGIGDEQFF
CDR3nt: TGTGCCAGCCGTCGGACTAGCGGGATCGGGGATGAGCAGTTCTTC
abundance: NA
j_gene: TRBJ2-1
v_gene: TRBV6-5
d_gene: TRBD2

CDR3aa: CATRVGDYSYEQYF
CDR3nt: TGTGCCACCCGAGTAGGGGATTACTCCTACGAGCAGTACTTC
abundance: once
j_gene: TRBJ2-7
v_gene: TRBV19
d_gene: NA

CDR3aa: CASSGDRDNSPLHF
CDR3nt: TGCGCCAGCAGCGGGGACAGGGATAATTCACCCCTCCACTTT
abundance: NA
j_gene: TRBJ1-6
v_gene: TRBV5-1
d_gene: TRBD1

CDR3aa: CASSQDNRDYGYTF
CDR3nt: TGTGCCAGCAGCCAAGATAACAGGGACTATGGCTACACCTTC
abundance: NA
j_gene: TRBJ1-2
v_gene: TRBV4-2
d_gene: NA

CDR3aa: CASSQAYNGYTF
CDR3nt: TGTGCCAGCAGCCAAGCTTATAATGGCTACACCTTC
abundance: NA
j_gene: TRBJ1-2
v_gene: TRBV7-8
d_gene: NA

CDR3aa: CASSQRQGHIQYF
CDR3nt: TGTGCCAGTAGTCAAAGACAGGGGCACATTCAGTACTTC
abundance: once
j_gene: TRBJ2-4
v_gene: TRBV19
d_gene: TRBD1

CDR3aa: CASSHAVEQYF
CDR3nt: TGTGCCAGCAGCCACGCGGTCGAGCAGTACTTC
abundance: NA
j_gene: TRBJ2-7
v_gene: TRBV14
d_gene: NA

CDR3aa: CASSLTVTISYNEQFF
CDR3nt: TGTGCCAGCAGCTTAACGGTTACTATCTCCTACAATGAGCAGTTCTTC
abundance: NA
j_gene: TRBJ2-1
v_gene: TRBV7-3
d_gene: NA

CDR3aa: CATSDFGGALYTGELFF
CDR3nt: TGTGCCACCAGTGATTTCGGGGGGGCTCTCTACACCGGGGAGCTGTTTTTT
abundance: once
j_gene: TRBJ2-2
v_gene: TRBV24-1
d_gene: TRBD2

CDR3aa: CASSLMGGQEAFF
CDR3nt: TGTGCCAGCAGCTTAATGGGAGGGCAGGAAGCTTTCTTT
abundance: NA
j_gene: TRBJ1-1
v_gene: TRBV7-3
d_gene: NA

CDR3aa: CASSSTSGRAVNEQFF
CDR3nt: TGTGCCAGCAGCTCGACTAGCGGGAGGGCCGTCAATGAGCAGTTCTTC
abundance: NA
j_gene: TRBJ2-1
v_gene: TRBV7-9
d_gene: TRBD2

CDR3aa: CASSPQGTGGYGYTF
CDR3nt: TGTGCCAGCTCACCACAGGGGACTGGTGGCTATGGCTACACCTTC
abundance: NA
j_gene: TRBJ1-2
v_gene: TRBV18
d_gene: NA

CDR3aa: CASLANEQFF
CDR3nt: TGTGCCAGCTTAGCCAATGAGCAGTTCTTC
abundance: NA
j_gene: TRBJ2-1
v_gene: TRBV2
d_gene: NA

CDR3aa: CASSPPIRGGVLNEQFF
CDR3nt: TGTGCCAGCAGCCCCCCCATCCGCGGGGGGGTTCTCAATGAGCAGTTCTTC
abundance: NA
j_gene: TRBJ2-1
v_gene: TRBV3-1/TRBV3-2
d_gene: TRBD2

CDR3aa: CASSRTGGDYGYTF
CDR3nt: TGTGCCAGCAGTAGAACAGGGGGCGATTATGGCTACACCTTC
abundance: NA
j_gene: TRBJ1-2
v_gene: TRBV27
d_gene: TRBD1

CDR3aa: CASNLRAGMGNQPQHF
CDR3nt: TGTGCCAGCAATCTCCGAGCGGGAATGGGCAATCAGCCCCAGCATTTT
abundance: NA
j_gene: TRBJ1-5
v_gene: TRBV19
d_gene: NA

CDR3aa: CASSPGTDTQYF
CDR3nt: TGTGCCAGCAGCCCGGGGACAGATACGCAGTATTTT
abundance: NA
j_gene: TRBJ2-3
v_gene: TRBV7-3
d_gene: NA

CDR3aa: CASSSPSHDRVNVYEQFF
CDR3nt: TGTGCCAGCAGCTCACCCTCTCACGACAGGGTGAACGTTTACGAGCAGTTCTTC
abundance: NA
j_gene: TRBJ2-1
v_gene: TRBV7-9
d_gene: TRBD1

CDR3aa: CAWSVTGQGDSGNTIYF
CDR3nt: TGTGCCTGGAGTGTAACCGGACAGGGGGACTCTGGAAACACCATATATTTT
abundance: NA
j_gene: TRBJ1-3
v_gene: TRBV30
d_gene: TRBD1

CDR3aa: CASSLDQTTTYEQYF
CDR3nt: TGTGCCAGCAGCTTAGACCAGACTACGACCTACGAGCAGTACTTC
abundance: NA
j_gene: TRBJ2-7
v_gene: TRBV7-2
d_gene: NA

CDR3aa: CASARGSPDTQYF
CDR3nt: TGTGCCTCGGCTCGGGGGAGTCCAGATACGCAGTATTTT
abundance: NA
j_gene: TRBJ2-3
v_gene: TRBV30
d_gene: NA

CDR3aa: CASSKTGQGKLFF
CDR3nt: TGTGCCAGCAGTAAAACGGGACAGGGGAAACTGTTTTTT
abundance: NA
j_gene: TRBJ1-4
v_gene: TRBV27
d_gene: TRBD1

CDR3aa: CASSLARLDLNTGELFF
CDR3nt: TGTGCCAGCAGCTTAGCGCGGCTAGACCTAAACACCGGGGAGCTGTTTTTT
abundance: NA
j_gene: TRBJ2-2
v_gene: TRBV7-6
d_gene: NA

CDR3aa: CASSFAGGNGANVLTF
CDR3nt: TGTGCCAGCTCCTTCGCTGGGGGCAATGGGGCCAACGTCCTGACTTTC
abundance: NA
j_gene: TRBJ2-6
v_gene: TRBV18
d_gene: NA

CDR3aa: CASSFRIAGPDEQFF
CDR3nt: TGCGCCAGCAGCTTCAGAATAGCGGGGCCTGATGAGCAGTTCTTC
abundance: NA
j_gene: TRBJ2-1
v_gene: TRBV5-1
d_gene: TRBD2

CDR3aa: CSARLRRGAFF
CDR3nt: TGCAGTGCTAGGCTTCGTCGGGGAGCTTTCTTT
abundance: NA
j_gene: TRBJ1-1
v_gene: TRBV20-1
d_gene: NA

CDR3aa: CATSGQGSYYNEQFF
CDR3nt: TGTGCCACCAGCGGACAGGGGTCGTACTACAATGAGCAGTTCTTC
abundance: once
j_gene: TRBJ2-1
v_gene: TRBV24-1
d_gene: TRBD1

CDR3aa: CASSQINSGGSTNEQFF
CDR3nt: TGTGCCAGCAGCCAGATTAATAGCGGGGGCTCCACCAATGAGCAGTTCTTC
abundance: NA
j_gene: TRBJ2-1
v_gene: TRBV3-1/TRBV3-2
d_gene: TRBD2

CDR3aa: CASSMDPTGRSRDGYTF
CDR3nt: TGTGCCAGTAGTATGGATCCGACAGGGAGGAGTAGGGATGGCTACACCTTC
abundance: once
j_gene: TRBJ1-2
v_gene: TRBV19
d_gene: TRBD1